The clone carrying this T cell receptor (beta chain) was counted once. Its cognate antigen is unknown. The CDR3 consists of 12 residues. Per the germline V gene, CDR1 is SGHRS and CDR2 is YFSETQ. The germline V and J ends were trimmed by 2 bases and 4 bases, with 7 bases remaining between them. The source of the sample is a study of cytomegalovirus exposure and HLA in healthy donors. Regarding the study as a whole: Reportedly, fewer N-insertions than the approximately 700-donor mean appeared in an Asian-associated ancestry cluster in a later analysis.

The PCR ran on 60 Vbeta and 13 Jbeta primers. Only in-frame clones appear in the TCRdb table, and some are missing; sequencing was by immunoSEQ multiplex PCR. The sample lists more than 95,000 clones; around 73% were seen once. The sequence came from a young man in good health and CMV-seronegative. The rearrangement links TRBV5-1 to TRBJ2-7; D gene unclear. Material: PBMCs. For the CDR3, the DNA is TGCGCCAGCAGCTTATCGTCTTACGAGCAGTACTTC. Translated: CASSLSSYEQYF.